This is a list of T cell receptor beta chains from one sample in a study of STAT5B mutations in CD4+ large granular lymphocyte leukemia. Assay used: immunoSEQ multiplex PCR; TCRdb lists only in-frame clones, some missing. The sample lists 25,000 to 30,000 clones; approximately 80% were seen once. The sequenced sample consisted of CD4+ T cells from blood buffy coats. The receptor source for this set is a human donor in good health. CDR3s include the opening cysteine and the closing phenylalanine or tryptophan. Each record gives: J gene, D gene, V gene, CDR3 protein, CDR3 DNA. The D gene is left open where the match is weak.

>TRBJ1-4|TRBD1|TRBV18
CASSNRGFNEKLFF
TGTGCCAGCTCAAACAGGGGGTTTAATGAAAAACTGTTTTTT
>TRBJ2-1|NA|TRBV19
CASSIVALDNEQFF
TGTGCCAGTAGTATAGTCGCGCTTGACAATGAGCAGTTCTTC
>TRBJ2-3|NA|TRBV6-5
CASSYSRQTSTDTQYF
TGTGCCAGCAGTTACTCGAGACAAACTAGCACAGATACGCAGTATTTT
>TRBJ1-2|NA|TRBV28
CASTPQGHYGYTF
TGTGCCAGCACCCCCCAGGGACACTATGGCTACACCTTC
>TRBJ1-1|NA|TRBV30
CAWSVGRVNTEAFF
TGTGCCTGGAGTGTGGGCAGAGTGAACACTGAAGCTTTCTTT
>TRBJ1-2|NA|TRBV19
CASSIDRATNYGYTF
TGTGCCAGTAGTATAGACAGGGCAACTAACTATGGCTACACCTTC
>TRBJ1-5|NA|TRBV28
CASSSTLKPQHF
TGTGCCAGCAGCTCTACCCTTAAGCCCCAGCATTTT
>TRBJ2-1|TRBD1|TRBV7-8
CASSEDRNNEQFF
TGTGCCAGCAGCGAGGACAGGAACAATGAGCAGTTCTTC
>TRBJ1-5|NA|TRBV9
CASPRPPPPNNQPQHF
TGTGCCAGCCCTCGCCCCCCCCCACCGAATAATCAGCCCCAGCATTTT
>TRBJ2-2|TRBD1|TRBV10-3
CAIRTSGGVNTGELFF
TGTGCCATCCGTACCTCAGGGGGCGTGAACACCGGGGAGCTGTTTTTT
>TRBJ1-5|NA|TRBV30
CAWTEASGGQPQHF
TGTGCCTGGACTGAAGCCTCCGGAGGGCAGCCCCAGCATTTT
>TRBJ1-6|NA|TRBV6-6
CASSYLSARSLHF
TGTGCCAGCAGTTATCTTTCGGCCCGATCCCTCCACTTT
>TRBJ2-3|NA|TRBV5-1
CASSLGEADTQYF
TGCGCCAGCAGCTTGGGGGAGGCAGATACGCAGTATTTT
>TRBJ2-3|NA|TRBV5-1
CASSLEGIGSADTQYF
TGCGCCAGCAGCTTGGAGGGCATTGGATCGGCAGATACGCAGTATTTT
>TRBJ1-3|NA|TRBV19
CATRPGQSSGNTIYF
TGTGCCACCCGGCCAGGACAGAGCTCTGGAAACACCATATATTTT